In this sample, the clone carrying this T cell receptor (beta chain) turned up a few times. Its antigen is not identified. This CDR3 has 17 amino acids. Trimming left V 0 bases short and J 3 bases short, with 15 bases between. Germline V gene data show CDR1 as LGHNA and CDR2 as YSLEER. This entry is derived from a study of human T cells and chemical hapten exposure. Study-wide results and caveats: PT1 expanded TCR counts and patch test score correlated positively. High-frequency TCRs, those above 1 in 1000, stayed the same after DPC sensitization.

TCRdb independently ran MiXCR on the RACE reads; one entry per CDR3 protein. The sample has 120,000 or so distinct CDR3 sequences, roughly 13% seen once; the top ten hold around 0.99%. The sample's time point: patch test 1, 2 weeks after DPC sensitization. Described treatment: therapeutic diphenylcyclopropenone sensitization with weekly scalp DPC. Patch tests were applied only after blood draws. It was unfractionated whole blood from which total RNA was extracted. This TCR was sampled from a man younger than 35 with alopecia areata. Some clones in this sample may be carry-over from other donors' samples. The sequencing here drew on whole blood, taken in connection with sensitization to the hapten diphenylcyclopropenone (DPC). The V gene is TRBV4-3, the J gene TRBJ1-5, with D possibly being TRBD1 (5 bases). CDR3 sequence (DNA): TGCGCCAGCAGCCAAGATATTGGACAACTCACCAATCAGCCCCAGCATTTT. It translates to CASSQDIGQLTNQPQHF.